The source of this TCR beta chain is a study of OX40 agonist ivuxolimab in advanced cancers. Study-wide background: The patients got ivuxolimab, which is an agonistic anti-OX40 (CD134) antibody. Patients were around 83% male with ages roughly 20 to 90, mean about 65.

There are 13 residues in the CDR3. The V and J ends lost 4 bases and 0 bases respectively, with 9 bases between them. Germline-derived CDR1 and CDR2 are SQVTM and ANQGSEA. Profiled with immunoSEQ multiplex PCR; TCRdb holds only in-frame clones, not every one. The sample records tens of thousands of clones, almost 90% being singletons. Sequencing used CD4+ or CD8+ T cells sorted from blood, obtained in a trial of the OX40 agonist ivuxolimab. The clonotype comes from an adult with an advanced solid tumor such as melanoma, head and neck, liver or kidney cancer. The rearrangement joins TRBV29-1 to TRBJ1-1; D gene uncertain. The CDR3 DNA sequence: TGCAGCGTTGGAAGGTCAATGAACACTGAAGCTTTCTTT. Translating it yields CSVGRSMNTEAFF.